A single sample gave rise to the 13 T cell receptor beta chains below, sequenced in a study of T-cell memory formation after mild COVID-19. TCRdb re-derived calls from the 5' RACE reads in MiXCR, one entry per CDR3 protein. The sample comprises about 260,000 distinct CDR3 sequences, about 16% of which are singletons, and more than 20% rests with the top ten. Sequences were obtained from PBMCs or a T cell subset sorted from them (not recorded which). Receptors originate from a man younger than 35 who had mild COVID-19 (a few samples of this study predate the infection). Cell type and time point are not known.

This clonotype has only a few counts. The chain joins TRBV7-9 to TRBJ2-3; perhaps TRBD2 as D (5 bases). Germline V lookup: CDR1 SEHNR, CDR2 FQNEAQ (reference sequence). The germline V and J ends were trimmed by 6 bases and 0 bases, with 13 bases remaining between them. There are 15 residues in the CDR3. CDR3 in amino acids: CASSLTTGSTDTQYF. The DNA of the CDR3 is TGTGCCAGCAGTCTGACAACGGGGAGCACAGATACGCAGTATTTT.

This sequence joins TRBV7-2 and TRBJ2-7, with D unclear. There are 12 residues in the CDR3. CDR1 SGHTA and CDR2 FQGNSA come from the germline V gene. V was trimmed by 1 base and J by 7 bases, leaving 8 bases between them. CDR3: CASSLVIREQYF. The CDR3, as DNA: TGTGCCAGCAGCTTAGTGATACGGGAGCAGTACTTC.

This clonotype came up many times. The V call is TRBV6-2 or TRBV6-3, the J call TRBJ2-1; D is ambiguous. Trimming took off 5 bases at V and 0 bases at J, with 11 bases between the two ends. CDR3 length equals 15 residues. CDR1 is MNHEY and CDR2 is SVGEGT in the germline V gene. CDR3 protein: CASSPSMSSYNEQFF. The DNA for the CDR3 is TGTGCCAGCAGTCCAAGTATGAGCTCCTACAATGAGCAGTTCTTC.

This clonotype was detected only a few times. The chain combines TRBV7-2 with TRBJ1-1; the D is unclear. The ends were cut back, 0 bases at V and 5 bases at J, with 13 bases in the middle. CDR1 SGHTA and CDR2 FQGNSA come from the germline V gene. The CDR3 is 15 amino acids. As DNA, the CDR3 is TGTGCCAGCAGCTTAGCAGGGAATAGTAAGACTGAAGCTTTCTTT. Protein: CASSLAGNSKTEAFF.

V usage is TRBV6-2 or TRBV6-3 and J usage is TRBJ2-2, with 8 nucleotides matching TRBD1. Trimming at V came to 6 bases and at J to 0 bases, leaving 3 bases not matched to a gene. From germline, CDR1 is MNHEY and CDR2 SVGEGT. There are 15 residues in the CDR3. CDR3 protein: CASSPQGANTGELFF. DNA for the CDR3: TGTGCCAGCAGCCCACAGGGGGCGAACACCGGGGAGCTGTTTTTT.

The chain combines TRBV7-6 with TRBJ2-5, with 7 bases identical to TRBD1. V lost 0 bases to trimming and J lost 7 bases; unmatched junction nucleotides: 8. The length of the CDR3 is 15 residues. Germline CDR1 reads SGHVS; CDR2 reads FNYEAQ. This CDR3 is CASSLAGTVGGTQYF. In DNA form, the CDR3 reads TGTGCCAGCAGCTTAGCGGGGACAGTTGGGGGGACCCAGTACTTC.

The table lists this clonotype with a few counts. The CDR3 DNA reads TGCGCCAGCAGGCCTCGTACAGGGGCGAACACTGAAGCTTTCTTT. Amino acids: CASRPRTGANTEAFF. The chain couples TRBV4-1 to TRBJ1-1; 7 nucleotides align to TRBD1. The CDR3 has 15 amino acids. CDR1 MGHRA and CDR2 YSYEKL come from the germline V gene. Unmatched junction bases numbered 8, after V lost 6 bases and J lost 1 base.

Ten or more counts support this clonotype. The chain has TRBV9 and TRBJ2-3; possibly TRBD1 for D (6 bases). The V gene lost 0 bases and the J gene lost 3 bases, with 11 bases spanning the gap. The CDR3 is 15 residues long. CDR1 and CDR2 (germline): SGDLS, YYNGEE. The CDR3: CASSVGQGLTDTQYF. CDR3 in DNA: TGTGCCAGCAGCGTAGGGCAGGGGCTGACAGATACGCAGTATTTT.

V usage is TRBV29-1 and J usage is TRBJ2-7; weak D call: TRBD2 (6 bases). The germline V gene encodes CDR1 SQVTM and CDR2 ANQGSEA. The CDR3 runs to 11 residues. The V gene lost 6 bases and the J gene lost 0 bases, with 6 bases spanning the gap. The CDR3 reads CSVGSSYEQYF. The CDR3 DNA reads as TGCAGCGTCGGGAGCTCCTACGAGCAGTACTTC.

The chain combines TRBV27 with TRBJ1-4; TRBD1 aligns across 7 bases. This CDR3 has 14 residues. Trimming cost V 6 bases and J 5 bases; bases outside gene matches: 6. Germline CDR1 MNHEY, CDR2 SMNVEV (reference sequence). The CDR3 spells CASRLQGTNEKLFF. CDR3 in DNA: TGTGCCAGCAGACTACAGGGGACGAATGAAAAACTGTTTTTT.

The rearrangement joins TRBV29-1 to TRBJ1-3; D possibly corresponds to TRBD1 (5 bases). The CDR3 loop spans 13 amino acids. Germline loops: CDR1 SQVTM, CDR2 ANQGSEA. Trimming removed 5 bases at V and 3 bases at J, with 11 bases between. Written as DNA, the CDR3 is TGCAGCGTTAGTGGCAGGGTTGGAAACACCATATATTTT. Translation: CSVSGRVGNTIYF.

V and J are TRBV4-3 and TRBJ2-3, with D perhaps TRBD2 (6 bases). This CDR3 has 16 residues. Germline values: CDR1 LGHNA, CDR2 YSLEER. Between the trimmed V and J ends, which lost 1 base and 1 base, there was a span of 12 bases. CDR3 DNA: TGCGCCAGCAGCCAAGGCGGGGTCGGAGGCACAGATACGCAGTATTTT. Translating gives CASSQGGVGGTDTQYF.

This clonotype was counted between two and nine times. The chain joins TRBV6-5 to TRBJ2-5, with TRBD2 matching 10 bases. CDR1 and CDR2 (germline): MNHEY, SVGAGI. The J segment lost 3 bases and the V segment lost 6 bases, leaving 10 bases of the junction unmatched. The CDR3 spans 16 residues. The CDR3: CASSRVAGGREETQYF. In DNA, the CDR3 is TGTGCCAGCAGCCGAGTAGCGGGGGGCCGCGAAGAGACCCAGTACTTC.